This T cell receptor (beta chain) emerged from a study of T cells in localized non-small cell lung cancer. Data came from immunoSEQ multiplex PCR; TCRdb stores just in-frame clones and leaves some out. Altogether 20,000 to 30,000 clones are present, roughly 86% being singletons, with the ten largest covering roughly 6%. CDR1 LGHNA and CDR2 YSLEER come from the germline V gene. This CDR3 region has 15 residues. The V and J ends lost 3 bases and 8 bases, in that order; junction bases with no gene match: 6. With regard to this clone: The antigen is not known.

Study-level findings and limits: Heterogeneity within the tumor remains possible, as just one region underwent sequencing. Adjacent lung held a median approximately 50 of the top 100 tumor clones. Peak T cell clonality was found in uninvolved adjacent lung, exceeding tumor. A higher density of T cells in blood coincided with extended overall survival.

The sample in question was peripheral blood, obtained before any cancer treatment. The V call is TRBV4-3, the J call TRBJ1-6; TRBD1 agrees at 8 bases. The source is a male donor aged 60 or over with stage II squamous cell lung carcinoma. The DNA for the CDR3 is TGCGCCAGCAGCCAGGGGACAGGAGGCTATTCACCCCTCCACTTT. Protein product: CASSQGTGGYSPLHF.